This TCR beta chain was obtained from a study of shared clonotypes between healthy human individuals. Study-wide results and caveats: Naive subsets generally exceeded memory subsets in estimated richness. The naive CD4 repertoires of a handful of donors were compared, and approximately 4.7% of clonotypes were shared.

To note about this clone: Its cognate antigen is unknown.

Data came from immunoSEQ multiplex PCR; TCRdb stores just in-frame clones and leaves some out. The data show about 1.1 million clones, approximately 80% seen once. The CDR3 has 14 amino acids. Germline lookup yields CDR1 SGHTA and CDR2 FQGNSA. Trimming shortened V by 3 bases and J by 2 bases, and 10 bases separated the two germline ends. The TCR was taken from a man in his late teens or twenties in good health. Some clones in this sample may be carry-over from other donors' samples. The chain uses TRBV7-2 and TRBJ2-5; D perhaps matches TRBD1 (5 bases). The source material was memory CD4+ T cells from PBMCs. Subset described: CD45RA-negative fraction. CDR3 bases: TGTGCCAGCAGCTTTCCAAACAGGCAAGAGACCCAGTACTTC. It specifies CASSFPNRQETQYF.